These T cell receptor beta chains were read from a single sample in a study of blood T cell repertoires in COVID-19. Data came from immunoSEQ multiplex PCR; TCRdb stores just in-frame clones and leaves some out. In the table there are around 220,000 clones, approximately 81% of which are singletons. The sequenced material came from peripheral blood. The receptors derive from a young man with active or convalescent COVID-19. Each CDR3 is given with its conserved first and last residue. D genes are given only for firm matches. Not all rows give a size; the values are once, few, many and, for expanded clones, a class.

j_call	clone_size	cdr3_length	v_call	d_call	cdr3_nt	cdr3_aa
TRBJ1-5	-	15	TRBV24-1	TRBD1	TGTGCCACCAGTCGGACAGGGGCTAGCAATCAGCCCCAGCATTTT	CATSRTGASNQPQHF
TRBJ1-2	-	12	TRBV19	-	TGTGCCAGTAGTATAGCCCTATATGGCTACACCTTC	CASSIALYGYTF
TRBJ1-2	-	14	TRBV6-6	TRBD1	TGTGCCAGCATTTTCGACAGGGAGAACTATGGCTACACCTTC	CASIFDRENYGYTF
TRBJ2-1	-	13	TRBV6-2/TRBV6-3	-	TGTGCCAGCAGTTCGAGGGCCTACAATGAGCAGTTCTTC	CASSSRAYNEQFF
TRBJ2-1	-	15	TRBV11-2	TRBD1	TGTGCCAGCAGCTACACCCGGACAGGGGGGAATGAGCAGTTCTTC	CASSYTRTGGNEQFF
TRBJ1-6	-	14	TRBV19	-	TGTGCCAGTAGACACAGCTCCTATAATTCACCCCTCCACTTT	CASRHSSYNSPLHF
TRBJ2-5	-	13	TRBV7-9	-	TGTGCCAGCAGCTTGGCGGGATACGAGACCCAGTACTTC	CASSLAGYETQYF
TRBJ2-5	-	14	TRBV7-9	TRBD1	TGTGCCAGCAGCCTTGGGACAGCTAGGGAGACCCAGTACTTC	CASSLGTARETQYF
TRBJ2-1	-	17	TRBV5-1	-	TGCGCCAGCAGCTTGGGGGCACGACAGGCTGGGTACAATGAGCAGTTCTTC	CASSLGARQAGYNEQFF
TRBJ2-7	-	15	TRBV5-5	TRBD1	TGTGCCAGCAGCTCTCCCGGGACAGGGGCGTACGAGCAGTACTTC	CASSSPGTGAYEQYF
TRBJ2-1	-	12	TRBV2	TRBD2	TGTGCCAGCAGTTACACTAGCGGGGATCTGTTCTTC	CASSYTSGDLFF
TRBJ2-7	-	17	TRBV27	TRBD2	TGTGCCAGCAGTTTATCGGTAGCGGGAGAGAGGGGCTACGAGCAGTACTTC	CASSLSVAGERGYEQYF
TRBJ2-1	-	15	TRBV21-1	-	TGTGCCAGCAGCAATGGGCGCGACCAGAACAATGAGCAGTTCTTC	CASSNGRDQNNEQFF
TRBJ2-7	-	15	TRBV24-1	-	TGTGCCACCAGTGGGGCCGGGGTTGGGCTCGCCGAGCAGTACTTC	CATSGAGVGLAEQYF
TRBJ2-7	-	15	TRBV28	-	TGTGCCAGCAGCACGGAGCTGGAAGGGGCCTATGAGCAGTACTTC	CASSTELEGAYEQYF
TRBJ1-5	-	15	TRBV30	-	TGTGCCTGGAGTCCCAACAGGGTTTTCAATCAGCCCCAGCATTTT	CAWSPNRVFNQPQHF
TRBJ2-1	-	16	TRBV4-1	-	TGCGCCAGCAGCCCGCCCCTCGCGGCCCCCTACAATGAGCAGTTCTTC	CASSPPLAAPYNEQFF
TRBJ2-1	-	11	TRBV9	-	TGTGCCAGCAGCGTGTCGGTTGAGCAGTTCTTC	CASSVSVEQFF
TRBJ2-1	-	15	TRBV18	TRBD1	TGTGCCAGCTCACCAGAGACAGGGGTAGGCAATGAGCAGTTCTTC	CASSPETGVGNEQFF
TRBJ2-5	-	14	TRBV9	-	TGTGCCAGCAGCTCGGAGGGCACGTTAGAGACCCAGTACTTC	CASSSEGTLETQYF
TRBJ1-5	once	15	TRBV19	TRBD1	TGTGCCAGTACCCCTCAGGGGGCTAGCAATCAGCCCCAGCATTTT	CASTPQGASNQPQHF
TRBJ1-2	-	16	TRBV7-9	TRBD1	TGTGCCAGCAGCAACGAACAGGGGTTGGAGAACTATGGCTACACCTTC	CASSNEQGLENYGYTF
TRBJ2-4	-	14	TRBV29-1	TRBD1	TGCAGCGTTGTCAGGGGGCTAGCCAAAAACATTCAGTACTTC	CSVVRGLAKNIQYF
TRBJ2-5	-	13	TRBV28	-	TGTGCCAGCAGTGATCGGGTGCCGGAGACCCAGTACTTC	CASSDRVPETQYF
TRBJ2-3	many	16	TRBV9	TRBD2	TGTGCCAGCAGCCCTCGGGGGGGCCGGAGCACAGATACGCAGTATTTT	CASSPRGGRSTDTQYF
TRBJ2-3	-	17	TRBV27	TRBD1	TGTGCCAGCAGCCAGAACACCCCCGGGACAGGGACAGATACGCAGTATTTT	CASSQNTPGTGTDTQYF